The 19 T cell receptor beta chains below come from one sample, sequenced in a study of blood T cells in healthy people across ages. The authors ran a second PCR of roughly 6 to 11 cycles using a sample-barcoded 5' primer and a J-beta primer mix. TCRdb itself ran the 5' RACE reads through MiXCR, one entry per CDR3 protein. The sample records 710,000 or so distinct CDR3 sequences, roughly 30% being singletons. The sequenced sample consisted of blood. These receptors came from a woman over 75 in good health.

The chain employs TRBV30 and TRBJ1-4, with D tentatively TRBD1 (6 bases). The CDR3 runs 15 residues. CDR1 and CDR2 (germline): GTSNPN, SVGIG (reference sequence). V gave up 2 bases and J gave up 8 bases, with 18 bases separating them. This chain's CDR3 is CAWSLMPGQSEKLFF. Here the CDR3 DNA reads TGTGCCTGGAGTCTAATGCCGGGACAAAGCGAAAAACTGTTTTTT. The entire variable domain, with the rest obtained from reference TRBV30 and TRBJ1-4, is as follows: SQTIHQWPATLVQPVGSPLSLECTVEGTSNPNLYWYRQAAGRGLQLLFYSVGIGQISSEVPQNLSASRPQDRQFILSSKKLLLSDSGFYLCAWSLMPGQSEKLFFGSGTQLSVL.

This clonotype appeared a few times. The chain employs TRBV6-6 and TRBJ1-1; no reliable D call. The CDR3 spans 13 residues. Between the trimmed V and J ends, which lost 5 bases and 3 bases, there was a span of 10 bases. Germline CDR1 is MNHNY and CDR2 is SVGAGI (reference sequence). The CDR3 nucleotides are TGTGCCAGCAGTCTCGGGTCTCACACTGAAGCTTTCTTT. Its translation is CASSLGSHTEAFF.

The chain links TRBV4-3 to TRBJ2-7, with unresolved D. The V end lost 0 bases, the J end lost 1 base, and 19 bases lay between the germline ends. Germline CDR1 and CDR2: LGHNA and YSLEER. There are 18 residues in the CDR3. CDR3 nucleotides: TGCGCCAGCAGCCAAGAGGCGAGCATGGGGTCCCCGTCCTACGAGCAGTACTTC. This encodes CASSQEASMGSPSYEQYF.

The rearrangement joins TRBV6-2 or TRBV6-3 to TRBJ2-7; 8 nucleotides agree with TRBD2. V dropped 2 bases and J dropped 7; count of bases not matched to a gene: 13. Germline CDR1 is MNHEY and CDR2 is SVGEGT. This CDR3 comprises 16 residues. Here the CDR3 DNA reads TGTGCCAGCAGTTACGATTTATGGCGGGGGGTCAATGAGCAGTACTTC. Its protein product is CASSYDLWRGVNEQYF.

A word on this clonotype: This could be a read error, since a much larger clone is one nucleotide away. The CDR3: CSAQRDRAHKDGYTF. The CDR3 region has the DNA TGCAGTGCTCAACGGGACCGAGCACATAAAGATGGCTACACCTTC. J is TRBJ1-2 and V is TRBV20-1, with D tentatively TRBD1 (5 bases). Germline-derived CDR1 and CDR2 are DFQATT and SNEGSKA (reference sequence). The germline V and J ends were trimmed by 5 bases and 6 bases, with 22 bases remaining between them. This CDR3 region has 15 residues.

Turning to this clonotype: This may arise from a read error, as a much more abundant clone is one base away. V and J are TRBV2 and TRBJ2-5; 15 nucleotides align to TRBD2. Per the germline V gene, CDR1 is SNHLY and CDR2 is FYNNEI. V lost 5 bases to trimming and J lost 11 bases; unmatched junction nucleotides: 12. The CDR3 length is 16 residues. CDR3 nucleotide sequence: TGTGCCAGCAGTAGGACTAGCGGGGGGGTGAAAAATGAGCAGTACTTC. It encodes CASSRTSGGVKNEQYF.

This clonotype was found many times. This rearrangement joins TRBV5-1 to TRBJ1-2; D perhaps matches TRBD1 (5 bases). V lost 5 bases and J 0 bases, leaving 11 bases between the germline ends. CDR1 and CDR2 from the germline V gene are SGHRS and YFSETQ. The CDR3 runs 14 residues. The CDR3 here is CASSPEGPNYGYTF. In nucleotides, the CDR3 is TGCGCCAGCAGTCCCGAGGGACCTAACTATGGCTACACCTTC.

There are many counts of this clonotype. This chain connects TRBV20-1 to TRBJ2-5, with D unclear. The germline CDR1 and CDR2 sequences are DFQATT and SNEGSKA (reference sequence). Trimming took off 3 bases at V and 1 base at J, with 12 bases between the two ends. The CDR3 is 14 amino acids. CDR3 sequence (DNA): TGCAGTGCTAGGTACTCAGACCCCCAAGAGACCCAGTACTTC. It yields the protein CSARYSDPQETQYF.

This clonotype was picked up a small number of times. This chain links TRBV12-3 or TRBV12-4 with TRBJ1-6; D is undetermined. Trimming took off 5 bases at V and 7 bases at J, with 15 bases between the two ends. This CDR3 is built from 15 residues. CDR3 bases: TGTGCCAGCAGTCCACGGGGAGGCTTGAATTCACCCCTCCACTTT. Translating it yields CASSPRGGLNSPLHF.

This clonotype appeared many times. The V and J genes are TRBV6-5 and TRBJ2-7; D not certain. This CDR3 comprises 13 residues. Germline assignment: CDR1 MNHEY and CDR2 SVGAGI. V gave up 5 bases and J gave up 5 bases, with 13 bases separating them. The CDR3 reads CASSQPGRDEQYF. The CDR3, as DNA: TGTGCCAGCAGTCAACCAGGTAGGGACGAGCAGTACTTC.

This clonotype appeared many times. In DNA form, the CDR3 reads TGCGCCAGCAGACCTGTCGGAAAGACTAATGAAAAACTGTTTTTT. Translated, it gives CASRPVGKTNEKLFF. The rearrangement joins TRBV5-1 to TRBJ1-4; D uncertain. The CDR3 extends over 15 amino acids. CDR1 is SGHRS and CDR2 is YFSETQ in the germline V gene. V lost 5 bases, J lost 2 bases, and 13 bases lay in between.

This clonotype has a count of ten or more. The chain joins TRBV9 to TRBJ2-1; D possibly corresponds to TRBD1 (7 bases). Trimming took 0 bases from V and 8 from J, leaving 15 bases between them. CDR1 and CDR2 from the germline V gene are SGDLS and YYNGEE. The CDR3 totals 15 residues. This CDR3 reads CASSVEEGAGDEQFF. CDR3 coding DNA: TGTGCCAGCAGCGTAGAGGAGGGGGCCGGGGATGAGCAGTTCTTC.

The CDR3 loop is CAWRGGIYNEQFF. The CDR3 DNA reads as TGTGCCTGGAGGGGGGGGATTTACAATGAGCAGTTCTTC. The gene calls are TRBV30 and TRBJ2-1, with 7 nucleotides matching TRBD2. The CDR3 consists of 13 residues. After removal of 3 bases from V and 4 bases from J, the junction contained 3 bases not matched to a gene. Germline V gives CDR1 GTSNPN, CDR2 SVGIG (reference sequence).

The gene calls are TRBV12-3 or TRBV12-4 and TRBJ2-5; no reliable D call. V gave up 5 bases and J gave up 3 bases, with 16 bases separating them. CDR3 length: 15 residues. CDR3 in DNA: TGTGCCAGCAGTCCAGACGCAAAGGCGGAAGAGACCCAGTACTTC. Translating it yields CASSPDAKAEETQYF.

The chain joins TRBV6-6 to TRBJ1-4; perhaps TRBD1 as D (5 bases). Between the trimmed V and J ends, which lost 6 bases and 5 bases, there was a span of 7 bases. CDR1 is MNHNY, CDR2 SVGAGI, per germline (reference sequence). The CDR3 has 12 residues. The CDR3 bases are TGTGCCAGCAGGCGGGGGAATGAAAAACTGTTTTTT. As protein: CASRRGNEKLFF.

This clonotype was detected many times. The rearrangement joins TRBV28 to TRBJ2-7; D is unclear. This CDR3 region has 14 residues. The germline V gene has CDR1 MDHEN and CDR2 SYDVKM. V was clipped by 7 bases and J by 3 bases, with 16 bases between them. CDR3 residues: CASNPPGRRYEQYF. DNA for the CDR3: TGTGCCAGCAATCCCCCGGGCCGACGCTACGAGCAGTACTTC.

This clonotype was counted a few times. The chain couples TRBV7-9 to TRBJ1-4; 11 bases match TRBD1. V lost 4 bases and J lost 7; bases outside the gene matches: 5. Germline values: CDR1 SEHNR, CDR2 FQNEAQ (reference sequence). This CDR3 region has 15 residues. The CDR3: CASSSGTGGGEKLFF. The CDR3 DNA follows: TGTGCCAGCAGCTCCGGGACAGGGGGTGGTGAAAAACTGTTTTTT. The variable domain in full, completed from reference TRBV7-9 and TRBJ1-4, reads DTGVSQNPRHKITKRGQNVTFRCDPISEHNRLYWYRQTLGQGPEFLTYFQNEAQLEKSRLLSDRFSAERPKGSFSTLEIQRTEQGDSAMYLCASSSGTGGGEKLFFGSGTQLSVL.

Turning to this clonotype: This may be a read error, as it is one base from a much larger clone. This chain connects TRBV7-9 to TRBJ2-7, with 7 bases matching TRBD2. The germline CDR1 and CDR2 sequences are SEHNR and FQNEAQ (reference sequence). The CDR3 runs to 13 residues. With V trimmed by 3 bases and J by 10 bases, 9 bases remained unmatched. The DNA for the CDR3 is TGTGCCAGCAGCTTCGAGGTCGCGGGGGACCAGTACTTC. It translates to CASSFEVAGDQYF.

Turning to this clonotype: A much larger clone differs by one base, so this may be a read error. Since no conserved phenylalanine or tryptophan closes the CDR3, a read error is the likely cause. The rearrangement uses TRBV3-1 and TRBJ2-5, with D possibly TRBD1 on 5 matching bases. V was trimmed by 0 bases and J by 2 bases, leaving 7 bases between them. This CDR3 is 14 amino acids long. CDR1 is LGHDT, CDR2 YNNKEL, per germline (reference sequence). The CDR3: CASSQEPGQETQYL. CDR3 nucleotides: TGTGCCAGCAGCCAAGAACCAGGGCAAGAGACCCAGTACTTA.